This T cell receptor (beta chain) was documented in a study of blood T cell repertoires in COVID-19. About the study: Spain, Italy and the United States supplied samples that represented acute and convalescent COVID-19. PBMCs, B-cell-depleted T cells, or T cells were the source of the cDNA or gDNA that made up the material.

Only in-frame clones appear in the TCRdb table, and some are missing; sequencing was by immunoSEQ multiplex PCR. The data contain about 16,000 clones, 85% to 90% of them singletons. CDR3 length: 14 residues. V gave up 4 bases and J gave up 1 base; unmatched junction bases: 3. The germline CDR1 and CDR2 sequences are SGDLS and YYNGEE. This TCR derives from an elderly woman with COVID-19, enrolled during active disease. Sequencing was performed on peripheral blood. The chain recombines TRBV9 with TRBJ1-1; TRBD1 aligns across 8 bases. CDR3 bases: TGTGCCAGCAGCCCGACAGGGGCGAACACTGAAGCTTTCTTT. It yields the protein CASSPTGANTEAFF. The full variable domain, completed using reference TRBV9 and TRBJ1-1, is DSGVTQTPKHLITATGQRVTLRCSPRSGDLSVYWYQQSLDQGLQFLIQYYNGEERAKGNILERFSAQQFPDLHSELNLSSLELGDSALYFCASSPTGANTEAFFGQGTRLTVV.